Listed here is a single T cell receptor (beta chain). The CDR3 runs to 17 residues. Germline CDR1 and CDR2: SGHAT and FQNNGV. Trimming removed 5 bases from V and 3 bases from J; junction bases left unmatched: 11. The data derive from a study of cytomegalovirus exposure and HLA in healthy donors. TCRdb's copy holds only in-frame clones and misses some; the assay was immunoSEQ multiplex PCR. The table shows some 160,000 clones, with around 89% occurring only once. The clonotype comes from a man younger than 35 in good health and CMV-seronegative. The chain recombines TRBV11-2 with TRBJ2-7; 12 bases align to TRBD2. The sequenced sample consisted of PBMCs. CDR3 amino acids: CASSPTRLAGAYYEQYV. The CDR3 nucleotides read TGTGCCAGCAGCCCGACTCGACTAGCGGGGGCCTACTACGAGCAGTACGTC.